This T cell receptor (beta chain) was found in a study of T cell responses to AZD1222 COVID-19 vaccine. Points from the study as a whole: It was only six AZD1222 recipients who were seropositive at baseline.

Produced via immunoSEQ multiplex PCR; TCRdb's table is partial and in-frame only. The sample lists 90,000 to 120,000 clones; 92% were seen once. Germline loops: CDR1 SGHTA, CDR2 FQGNSA. This CDR3 is 15 amino acids long. V was cut by 2 bases and J by 4 bases, with 12 bases left in between. Comment on this clone: Its specificity is unknown.

The material was peripheral blood, obtained 28 days after the second AZD1222 dose. The J gene is TRBJ2-1, the V gene TRBV7-2; D unresolved. This sequence was found in an adult who received the AZD1222 COVID-19 vaccine. The CDR3 region is CASSLQAETYNEQFF. The CDR3 nucleotides are TGTGCCAGCAGCTTACAAGCAGAAACTTACAATGAGCAGTTCTTC. Full variable domain (outside the CDR3, taken from reference TRBV7-2 and TRBJ2-1): GAGVSQSPSNKVTEKGKDVELRCDPISGHTALYWYRQSLGQGLEFLIYFQGNSAPDKSGLPSDRFSAERTGGSVSTLTIQRTQQEDSAVYLCASSLQAETYNEQFFGPGTRLTVL.